These 30 T cell receptor beta chains originate from one sample sequenced in a study of blood T cells in healthy people across ages. A second PCR of roughly 7 to 11 cycles used a sample-barcoded 5' primer and a J-beta primer mix. TCRdb analysed the 5' RACE reads with MiXCR anew, one entry per CDR3 protein. Of 1,800,000 or so distinct CDR3 sequences in the sample, 39% were seen once. Input material: blood. These receptors were collected from a human donor in good health.

This clonotype has more than one count but fewer than ten. The chain couples TRBV20-1 to TRBJ2-7; D tentatively reads TRBD1 or TRBD2 (6 bases each). Germline V lookup: CDR1 DFQATT, CDR2 SNEGSKA (reference sequence). V dropped 2 bases and J dropped 0 bases, with 11 bases sitting between them. There are 14 residues in the CDR3. The CDR3 is CSARNREVSYEQYF. Written as DNA, the CDR3 is TGCAGTGCTAGAAACAGGGAGGTCTCCTACGAGCAGTACTTC.

This clonotype came up a few times. The chain recombines TRBV20-1 with TRBJ1-1; D is possibly TRBD1 (5 bases). Germline V CDR1 and CDR2: DFQATT, SNEGSKA (reference sequence). This CDR3 region has 14 residues. V was cut by 3 bases and J by 4 bases, with 15 bases left in between. Written as DNA, the CDR3 is TGCAGTGCTAGTAAAGGGACCCTAGGCACTGAAGCTTTCTTT. Its translation: CSASKGTLGTEAFF.

This clonotype was counted a few times. The genes are TRBV13 and TRBJ2-7, with a possible D match to TRBD2 (5 bases). Germline values: CDR1 PRHDT, CDR2 FYEKMQ (reference sequence). There are 18 residues in the CDR3. V dropped 0 bases and J dropped 0 bases, with 18 bases sitting between them. The CDR3 DNA sequence: TGTGCCAGCAGCTTAGGCCCGGGATGGGGTTTGAACTCCTACGAGCAGTACTTC. Translation: CASSLGPGWGLNSYEQYF.

The chain carries TRBV7-9 and TRBJ2-4; TRBD1 agrees at 8 bases. The J call may be mistaken, given a closer DNA end match to TRBJ2-5. CDR3 length: 14 amino acids. The germline CDR1 and CDR2 sequences are SEHNR and FQNEAQ (reference sequence). The CDR3 nucleotides read TGTGCCAGCAGCTCGACAGGGGTAGTAGAGACCCAGTACTTC. Translating gives CASSSTGVVETQYF.

The CDR3 DNA is TGTGCCAGCAGCCCTCGCCCCGGCCTGGAGATGAAGACCCAGTACTTC. It translates to CASSPRPGLEMKTQYF. The chain employs TRBV7-2 and TRBJ2-5; D remains ambiguous. The CDR3 runs to 16 residues. In germline, CDR1 is SGHTA, CDR2 FQGNSA. Trimming left V 5 bases short and J 6 bases short, with 22 bases between.

Only a few counts were recorded for this clonotype. The chain couples TRBV7-9 to TRBJ2-1, with a tentative D call TRBD1 (6 bases). The germline gives CDR1 SEHNR, CDR2 FQNEAQ (reference sequence). Trimming cost V 1 base and J 8 bases, with 9 bases left between them. CDR3 length: 13 amino acids. The CDR3, as DNA: TGTGCCAGCAGCTTAGACCAGGGGTATGAGCAGTTCTTC. Encoded protein: CASSLDQGYEQFF.

The rearrangement joins TRBV2 to TRBJ2-5, with D perhaps matching TRBD2 (5 bases). From germline, CDR1 is SNHLY and CDR2 FYNNEI. Trimming left V 8 bases short and J 0 bases short, with 10 bases between. This CDR3 comprises 13 residues. CDR3: CASYPGYQETQYF. The CDR3 DNA reads as TGTGCCAGCTACCCGGGGTACCAAGAGACCCAGTACTTC.

The sample holds a few counts of this clonotype. The rearrangement uses TRBV11-2 and TRBJ2-7, with 7 nucleotides matching TRBD2. J lost 1 base, V lost 1 base, and 10 bases had no gene match. CDR3 length equals 17 residues. The germline CDR1 and CDR2 sequences are SGHAT and FQNNGV. CDR3 amino acids: CASSLGAGSRGSYEQYF. CDR3 sequence (DNA): TGTGCCAGCAGCTTAGGGGCAGGGTCGCGGGGGTCCTACGAGCAGTACTTC.

The chain recombines TRBV2 with TRBJ2-1; 8 nucleotides line up with TRBD1. Losses at the gene ends were 5 bases for V and 0 bases for J; bases not matched to a gene: 12. This CDR3 comprises 18 residues. Germline assignment: CDR1 SNHLY and CDR2 FYNNEI. CDR3 in amino acids: CASSPRTGMSSSYNEQFF. The CDR3 DNA reads as TGTGCCAGCAGTCCAAGGACAGGGATGTCCAGCTCCTACAATGAGCAGTTCTTC.

A remark on this clonotype: The junction departs from germline at one end; a sequencing error may be responsible. The CDR3 nucleotides are TGCGCCAGCAGCTGGGTTAGCGGGGACATGGGTAATGAGCAGTTCTTC. Its translation: CASSWVSGDMGNEQFF. This rearrangement joins TRBV7-8 to TRBJ2-1; 8 bases map to TRBD2. The CDR3 has 16 amino acids. The germline V gene encodes CDR1 SGHVS and CDR2 FQNEAQ.

There are a few counts of this clonotype. V is TRBV4-1 and J is TRBJ2-1; 11 bases align to TRBD2. Germline lookup yields CDR1 MGHRA and CDR2 YSYEKL. V lost 3 bases and J lost 1; bases outside the gene matches: 5. There are 17 residues in the CDR3. The CDR3 region is CASSQRIAGGSYNEQFF. For the CDR3, the DNA is TGCGCCAGCAGCCAGCGCATAGCGGGGGGGTCCTACAATGAGCAGTTCTTC.

This clonotype was observed at least ten times. This chain connects TRBV4-2 to TRBJ2-7; D is undetermined. Trimming removed 2 bases at V and 0 bases at J, with 5 bases between. Germline CDR1 is LGHNA and CDR2 is YNFKEQ. The CDR3 length is 13 residues. The CDR3 reads CASSQSLSYEQYF. The CDR3 bases are TGTGCCAGCAGCCAATCACTCTCCTACGAGCAGTACTTC.

This clonotype was found a few times. The rearrangement links TRBV20-1 to TRBJ1-1; D might be TRBD1 (6 bases). Germline CDR1 DFQATT, CDR2 SNEGSKA (reference sequence). The CDR3 sequence is 14 residues long. The V end lost 1 base, the J end lost 1 base, and 10 bases lay between the germline ends. For the CDR3, the DNA is TGCAGTGCTAGAGTGGGAGGGGGGAACACTGAAGCTTTCTTT. Translation gives CSARVGGGNTEAFF.

The chain has TRBV7-9 and TRBJ2-5; D is ambiguous. The germline gives CDR1 SEHNR, CDR2 FQNEAQ (reference sequence). This CDR3 contains 12 residues. Trimming removed 5 bases from V and 5 bases from J, with 9 bases in between. The CDR3 reads CASSPPWETQYF. Here the CDR3 DNA reads TGTGCCAGCAGCCCCCCATGGGAGACCCAGTACTTC.

This CDR3 reads CATFRDRTLNTEAFF. As DNA, the CDR3 is TGTGCCACCTTCAGGGACAGAACATTGAACACTGAAGCTTTCTTT. V usage is TRBV2 and J usage is TRBJ1-1; 7 bases are a match to TRBD1. CDR3 length equals 15 residues. Germline values: CDR1 SNHLY, CDR2 FYNNEI. J gave up 0 bases and V 10 bases, and 11 bases lay outside the gene matches.

The rearrangement joins TRBV12-3 or TRBV12-4 to TRBJ1-1; D remains unclear. Deletions cut 2 bases from V and 13 bases from J, with 20 bases between. CDR3 length: 14 amino acids. CDR3 sequence: CASSLLGVEGLLFF. The CDR3 DNA follows: TGTGCCAGCAGTTTACTGGGAGTGGAAGGGCTCCTTTTCTTT.

This sequence joins TRBV5-1 and TRBJ1-4; 7 bases align to TRBD1. The CDR3 loop spans 16 amino acids. Germline V gene lookup returns CDR1 SGHRS and CDR2 YFSETQ. The V gene end was trimmed by 4 bases and the J gene end by 4 bases; junction bases not matched to a gene: 10. This chain's CDR3 is CASSPTGRRDNEKLFF. CDR3 nucleotides: TGCGCCAGCAGCCCGACAGGGCGAAGGGATAATGAAAAACTGTTTTTT.

CDR3 residues: CASQGQGLTGELFF. CDR3 DNA: TGTGCCAGCCAGGGGCAGGGATTGACCGGGGAGCTGTTTTTT. The J gene is TRBJ2-2, the V gene TRBV2; possible D gene TRBD1, 6 bases. The CDR3 is 14 residues long. V lost 8 bases, J lost 5 bases, and 15 bases lay in between. Germline V gene sequence: CDR1 SNHLY, CDR2 FYNNEI.

This clonotype was detected only a few times. V and J are TRBV20-1 and TRBJ2-1; D is unresolved. This CDR3 is 10 amino acids long. Germline V lookup: CDR1 DFQATT, CDR2 SNEGSKA (reference sequence). V lost 3 bases and J lost 10, with 7 bases in between. The CDR3 bases are TGCAGTGCTAGTGATGGGGAGCAGTTCTTC. Amino acids: CSASDGEQFF.

This chain's CDR3 is CATSDVQRGPVSDTQYF. In nucleotides, the CDR3 is TGTGCCACCAGTGATGTCCAGCGGGGGCCCGTCTCAGATACGCAGTATTTT. This chain connects TRBV24-1 to TRBJ2-3; 8 nucleotides agree with TRBD2. The CDR3 runs 17 residues. J was trimmed by 4 bases and V by 3 bases; bases with no gene match: 11. The V gene's germline CDR1 is KGHDR and CDR2 SFDVKD.

The genes are TRBV9 and TRBJ1-6; D might be TRBD1 (5 bases). The V gene lost 2 bases and the J gene lost 8 bases, with 14 bases spanning the gap. The germline CDR1 and CDR2 sequences are SGDLS and YYNGEE. The CDR3 contains 15 residues. This CDR3 is CASSVKGLEDSPLHF. The CDR3 DNA is TGTGCCAGCAGCGTCAAGGGACTCGAGGATTCACCCCTCCACTTT.

The chain is built from TRBV9 and TRBJ2-7; 9 bases are a match to TRBD1. Germline CDR1 reads SGDLS; CDR2 reads YYNGEE. This CDR3 comprises 15 residues. V trimming: 0 bases; J trimming: 6 bases; junction bases outside the gene matches: 7. In DNA, the CDR3 is TGTGCCAGCAGCGTAGATGGGACAGGGTCGGGCGAGCAGTACTTC. Its protein is CASSVDGTGSGEQYF.

This clonotype was seen once. This sequence joins TRBV5-1 and TRBJ2-3; possibly TRBD1 or TRBD2 for D (5 bases each). V gave up 0 bases and J gave up 12 bases, with 11 bases separating them. Germline V gene lookup returns CDR1 SGHRS and CDR2 YFSETQ. The CDR3 covers 12 residues. The CDR3 region has the DNA TGCGCCAGCAGCTTGGAGGCAGGGAGCCAGTATTTT. Translation gives CASSLEAGSQYF.

The gene calls are TRBV7-2 and TRBJ2-4; 8 bases map to TRBD1. The DNA end is more similar to TRBJ2-7, so the J call may be wrong. CDR3 length: 15 amino acids. Germline-derived CDR1 and CDR2 are SGHTA and FQGNSA. CDR3 sequence: CASGLGQGSSYEQYF. For the CDR3, the DNA is TGTGCCAGCGGCCTAGGACAGGGATCCTCCTACGAGCAGTACTTC.

Note on this clonotype: A read error may produce the germline difference seen at one junction end. J is TRBJ2-3 and V is TRBV5-1; no clear D gene. Germline-derived CDR1 and CDR2 are SGHRS and YFSETQ. The CDR3 runs to 17 residues. CDR3 residues: CASNLDGRVLSGDTQYF. CDR3 DNA: TGCGCCAGCAACTTGGATGGTCGGGTGCTATCTGGAGATACGCAGTATTTT.

CDR3 in amino acids: CASSVRSSGEYNEQYF. CDR3 DNA: TGTGCCAGCAGCGTAAGATCTAGCGGGGAGTACAATGAGCAGTACTTC. The chain couples TRBV9 to TRBJ2-4, with 9 bases aligning to TRBD2. V was pared by 1 base and J by 13 bases, with 15 bases of the junction left unmatched. The length of the CDR3 is 16 residues. Germline lookup yields CDR1 SGDLS and CDR2 YYNGEE.

This clonotype turned up a few times. The chain couples TRBV5-1 to TRBJ2-5, with D unclear. There are 14 residues in the CDR3. The germline CDR1 and CDR2 sequences are SGHRS and YFSETQ. V dropped 0 bases and J dropped 3 bases, with 9 bases sitting between them. In nucleotides, the CDR3 is TGCGCCAGCAGCTTGGCTGGACCAGAAGAGACCCAGTACTTC. Protein sequence: CASSLAGPEETQYF. Full variable domain (remainder filled in from reference TRBV5-1 and TRBJ2-5): KAGVTQTPRYLIKTRGQQVTLSCSPISGHRSVSWYQQTPGQGLQFLFEYFSETQRNKGNFPGRFSGRQFSNSRSEMNVSTLELGDSALYLCASSLAGPEETQYFGPGTRLLVL.

The V gene is TRBV4-1, the J gene TRBJ1-2; TRBD1 matches 8 bases. Trimming cost V 1 base and J 0 bases; bases outside gene matches: 1. CDR3 length: 15 amino acids. Germline loops: CDR1 MGHRA, CDR2 YSYEKL. CDR3 region: CASSQVQGANYGYTF. DNA of the CDR3: TGCGCCAGCAGCCAAGTACAGGGGGCTAACTATGGCTACACCTTC.

This chain joins TRBV5-1 and TRBJ1-2, with a weak D call TRBD1 (6 bases). CDR3 length equals 16 residues. Between the trimmed V and J ends, which lost 1 base and 0 bases, there was a span of 13 bases. Germline-derived CDR1 and CDR2 are SGHRS and YFSETQ. The CDR3 sequence: CASSLWGRPPNYGYTF. The CDR3 DNA sequence: TGCGCCAGCAGCTTGTGGGGGCGGCCCCCTAACTATGGCTACACCTTC.

The sample holds a few counts of this clonotype. Here the CDR3 reads CAGALHSYEQYF. CDR3 DNA: TGTGCCGGAGCGCTTCACTCCTACGAGCAGTACTTC. V is TRBV2 and J is TRBJ2-7; D remains unclear. The germline gives CDR1 SNHLY, CDR2 FYNNEI. This CDR3 is built from 12 residues. The germline V and J ends were trimmed by 11 bases and 0 bases, with 11 bases remaining between them.